This T cell receptor (beta chain) was found in a study of cytomegalovirus exposure and HLA in healthy donors. Notes on the study in general: Earlier analysis yielded a pattern in which most TCR beta V segments were productive about 90% or about 30% of the time.

In regard to this clone: The antigen is not known.

This CDR3 comprises 11 residues. V was pared by 6 bases and J by 6 bases, with 10 bases between. CDR1 and CDR2 (germline): SQVTM, ANQGSEA. The PCR ran on 60 Vbeta and 13 Jbeta primers. Only in-frame clones appear in the TCRdb table, and some are missing; sequencing was by immunoSEQ multiplex PCR. Here the sample spans 140,000 or so clones, roughly 70% being singletons. Sequencing was carried out using PBMCs. The receptor was derived from a man aged 60 to 75 in good health and CMV-seronegative. This chain joins TRBV29-1 and TRBJ2-3; D may be TRBD1 (6 bases). The CDR3 loop is CSVDRTDTQYF. CDR3 DNA: TGCAGCGTAGACAGGACGGATACGCAGTATTTT.